This T cell receptor beta chain was retrieved from a study of beta chain features in type 1 diabetes. Study results and caveats: Reads derived from cDNA could over-represent cells showing high TCR expression. TCRB CDR3s were moderately but significantly shorter in Type 1 diabetes patients in all four CD4+ subsets. Resolution of whether HLA type affects TCRB rearrangement was not achieved here.

Each donor gave one heparinised blood draw averaging roughly 120 mL. Expressed TCRB transcripts were sequenced, since all the RNA that had been isolated was reverse transcribed. Data came from immunoSEQ multiplex PCR; TCRdb stores just in-frame clones and leaves some out. The sample has some 220,000 clones; about a tenth are singletons. The V and J ends lost 2 bases and 3 bases respectively, with 17 bases between them. The CDR3 has 18 amino acids. The germline V gene encodes CDR1 LGHNA and CDR2 YNFKEQ. Notes on this clone: No antigen is known for it.

The TCR was taken from a man aged 18-30 years in good health. The chain employs TRBV4-2 and TRBJ2-6; D may be TRBD1 or TRBD2 (6 bases each). The sample comprised central memory CD4+ T cells from blood. The CDR3 nucleotides are TGTGCCAGCAGCCAATATGGTCGGGGGCCGGGTGGGGCCAACGTCCTGACTTTC. Translating gives CASSQYGRGPGGANVLTF.